The sequence of this TCR beta chain was determined in a study of type 1 and type 2 diabetes patients. Approximately 9.5 milliliters of peripheral blood were collected from each participant. J was trimmed by 3 bases and V by 6 bases; bases with no gene match: 7. The germline gives CDR1 MNHNS, CDR2 SASEGT. The CDR3 totals 16 residues. Genomic DNA was the PCR template. The TCR beta CDR3 region was amplified using 30 forward and 13 reverse primers. TCRdb processed the multiplex PCR reads anew with MiXCR; each CDR3 protein has one entry. The table includes under 300,000 distinct CDR3 sequences, around 47% detected once. This clonotype was counted a few times.

Sequenced sample: peripheral blood mononuclear cells (PBMCs). The rearrangement links TRBV6-1 to TRBJ1-4, with 10 bases matching TRBD1. This TCR was sampled from a man between 18 and 29 years old with type 2 diabetes. This chain's CDR3 is CASRDRGSPSNEKLFF. DNA of the CDR3: TGTGCCAGCAGGGACAGGGGGTCCCCCTCTAATGAAAAACTGTTTTTT.